These 18 T cell receptor beta chains came from one sample sequenced in a study of T cells in Graves' hyperthyroidism and ophthalmopathy. RNA transcripts served as the template for amplifying TCR beta CDR3 regions. The HTBI set primed first-round TCR CDR3 RT-PCR. TCRdb reprocessed the multiplex PCR reads with MiXCR, giving one entry per CDR3 protein. The data contain over 700,000 distinct CDR3 sequences, around 39% of them singletons. Source material: blood. All receptors derive from a man younger than 35 with Graves' hyperthyroidism.

This clonotype was counted only a few times. CDR3 region: CASRDRGLASGELFF. CDR3 nucleotides: TGTGCCAGCCGGGACAGGGGACTAGCCAGCGGGGAGCTGTTTTTT. J is TRBJ2-2 and V is TRBV7-6; weak D call: TRBD1 (10 bases). Per the germline V gene, CDR1 is SGHVS and CDR2 is FNYEAQ. CDR3 length equals 15 residues. The V and J ends lost 8 bases and 7 bases respectively, with 20 bases between them.

The chain links TRBV7-2 to TRBJ1-6, with a possible D match to TRBD1 (6 bases). CDR1 is SGHTA and CDR2 is FQGNSA in the germline V gene. V lost 4 bases and J lost 15, with 13 bases in between. The CDR3 runs to 12 residues. This CDR3 is CASSSVADSLHF. The CDR3 bases are TGTGCCAGCAGCTCAGTCGCGGACAGCCTCCACTTT. The variable domain in full, completed from reference TRBV7-2 and TRBJ1-6, reads GAGVSQSPSNKVTEKGKDVELRCDPISGHTALYWYRQSLGQGLEFLIYFQGNSAPDKSGLPSDRFSAERTGGSVSTLTIQRTQQEDSAVYLCASSSVADSLHFGNGTRLTVT.

This clonotype was counted at least ten times. The chain is built from TRBV7-9 and TRBJ2-5; 7 bases line up with TRBD1. Trimming cost V 5 bases and J 3 bases; bases outside gene matches: 12. The CDR3 sequence is 16 residues long. Germline loops: CDR1 SEHNR, CDR2 FQNEAQ (reference sequence). The CDR3 bases are TGTGCCAGCAGCAGCGCTAGGGGGCAGGTCGAAGAGACCCAGTACTTC. Amino acids: CASSSARGQVEETQYF.

This clonotype was detected a few times. The V gene is TRBV20-1, the J gene TRBJ1-4; D gene uncertain. The length of the CDR3 is 17 residues. Per germline, CDR1 DFQATT and CDR2 SNEGSKA (reference sequence). Trimming cost V 0 bases and J 4 bases, with 18 bases left between them. This CDR3 is CSARDPDFGTFNEKLFF. Here the CDR3 DNA reads TGCAGTGCTAGAGATCCGGACTTTGGAACCTTTAATGAAAAACTGTTTTTT.

In its sample, this clonotype was seen a few times. J is TRBJ2-7 and V is TRBV7-9; D tentatively fits TRBD1 or TRBD2 (5 bases each). Germline V CDR1 and CDR2: SEHNR, FQNEAQ (reference sequence). Trimming left V 1 base short and J 5 bases short, with 18 bases between. The CDR3 loop spans 16 amino acids. CDR3 sequence (DNA): TGTGCCAGCAGCTTAGATAGGTGGGGGAGTTCTCACGAGCAGTACTTC. Its translation is CASSLDRWGSSHEQYF.

Comments on this clonotype: The junction does not match germline at one end; this may be a read error. V gene TRBV19 combines with J gene TRBJ1-5, with a tentative D call TRBD1 (5 bases). The CDR3 extends over 16 amino acids. Germline loops: CDR1 LNHDA, CDR2 SQIVND (reference sequence). The CDR3 DNA reads TGTGCCGGTAGTATTGTTGGGGGAGTAGGCAATCAGCCCCAGCATTTT. Translated, it gives CAGSIVGGVGNQPQHF.

The V call is TRBV12-3 or TRBV12-4, the J call TRBJ2-7, with D tentatively TRBD1 or TRBD2 (5 bases each). This CDR3 contains 15 residues. Deletions cut 5 bases from V and 2 bases from J, with 16 bases between. CDR3 residues: CASSRGLTSTYEQYF. As DNA, the CDR3 is TGTGCCAGCAGTCGGGGCCTAACTAGTACCTACGAGCAGTACTTC.

This clonotype has just a few counts. The chain has TRBV5-1 and TRBJ2-5, with D possibly TRBD2 on 6 matching bases. CDR1 and CDR2 from the germline V gene are SGHRS and YFSETQ. This CDR3 contains 17 residues. V lost 1 base and J lost 2, with 18 bases in between. The CDR3 reads CASSLPEGLGSQETQYF. The DNA for the CDR3 is TGCGCCAGCAGCTTGCCGGAGGGACTTGGTTCGCAAGAGACCCAGTACTTC.

In its sample, this clonotype was seen a few times. The CDR3 nucleotides read TGTGCCAGCTCCCCCGGGACAGGGGCGGACACCGGGGAGCTGTTTTTT. Translating it yields CASSPGTGADTGELFF. The V and J genes are TRBV7-9 and TRBJ2-2; 10 nucleotides line up with TRBD1. V lost 8 bases to trimming and J lost 3 bases; unmatched junction nucleotides: 9. The CDR3 has 16 residues. Germline CDR1 is SEHNR and CDR2 is FQNEAQ (reference sequence).

This clonotype was counted many times. The V gene is TRBV2, the J gene TRBJ2-2; possibly TRBD1 for D (5 bases). Trimming stripped 5 bases from V and 5 bases from J, with 15 bases between. The CDR3 has 15 amino acids. Germline-derived CDR1 and CDR2 are SNHLY and FYNNEI. CDR3 nucleotides: TGTGCCAGCAGTAGCCAAGGGGCCGGGACCGGGGAGCTGTTTTTT. Its protein product is CASSSQGAGTGELFF.

The chain carries TRBV25-1 and TRBJ2-5; D may be TRBD1 or TRBD2 (5 bases each). The CDR3 contains 15 residues. V was shortened by 7 bases and J by 4 bases, with 19 bases between the two germline ends. In germline, CDR1 is MGHDK, CDR2 SYGVNS. CDR3 in amino acids: CASIGYGTGAETQYF. The CDR3 nucleotides read TGTGCCAGCATTGGATACGGGACGGGTGCAGAGACCCAGTACTTC.

The V call is TRBV7-3, the J call TRBJ2-7; possibly TRBD1 or TRBD2 for D (5 bases each). V lost 5 bases, J lost 2 bases, and 19 bases lay in between. The CDR3 contains 16 residues. The germline CDR1 and CDR2 sequences are SGHTA and FQGTGA. The CDR3 spells CASSIVSIGTPYEQYF. CDR3 in DNA: TGTGCCAGCAGCATAGTTTCAATCGGGACCCCCTACGAGCAGTACTTC.

This chain connects TRBV19 to TRBJ1-1, with 8 bases aligning to TRBD1. After removal of 5 bases from V and 4 bases from J, the junction contained 12 bases not matched to a gene. Germline V gives CDR1 LNHDA, CDR2 SQIVND (reference sequence). The CDR3 length is 16 residues. DNA of the CDR3: TGTGCCAGTAGTGCTTTACAGGGGGATAGGATCACTGAAGCTTTCTTT. Its translation: CASSALQGDRITEAFF.

V gene TRBV7-9 combines with J gene TRBJ1-1; TRBD1 agrees at 7 bases. Germline V gives CDR1 SEHNR, CDR2 FQNEAQ (reference sequence). V gave up 6 bases and J gave up 3 bases; unmatched junction bases: 10. There are 15 residues in the CDR3. DNA for the CDR3: TGTGCCAGCAGAGGGGGGGACAGAGGATACACTGAAGCTTTCTTT. It encodes CASRGGDRGYTEAFF.

The CDR3 spells CASSASWAGNEQYF. CDR3 nucleotide sequence: TGTGCCAGCAGCGCCTCATGGGCGGGAAACGAGCAGTACTTC. The V gene is TRBV9, the J gene TRBJ2-7, with D possibly being TRBD2 (6 bases). The CDR3 has 14 residues. Germline loops: CDR1 SGDLS, CDR2 YYNGEE. Trimming removed 3 bases at V and 5 bases at J, with 15 bases between.

This clonotype was detected many times. The V gene is TRBV7-9, the J gene TRBJ1-6; tentative D call: TRBD1 (6 bases). V lost 6 bases to trimming and J lost 5 bases, with 14 bases between them. CDR1 and CDR2 from the germline V gene are SEHNR and FQNEAQ (reference sequence). The CDR3 covers 15 residues. In nucleotides, the CDR3 is TGTGCCAGCAGGGCCGGACAGCCCGATAATTCACCCCTCCACTTT. This gives the protein CASRAGQPDNSPLHF.

This chain's CDR3 is CSARPRTLQETQYF. CDR3 nucleotide sequence: TGCAGTGCTAGGCCCCGGACATTACAAGAGACCCAGTACTTC. This rearrangement joins TRBV20-1 to TRBJ2-5; tentatively, D is TRBD1 (5 bases). This CDR3 has 14 residues. V was pared by 3 bases and J by 2 bases, with 13 bases between. Germline V gene data show CDR1 as DFQATT and CDR2 as SNEGSKA (reference sequence).

The rearrangement joins TRBV25-1 to TRBJ2-5; 10 bases are shared with TRBD1. After removal of 11 bases from V and 6 bases from J, the junction contained 6 bases not matched to a gene. The CDR3 is 12 residues long. Germline loops: CDR1 MGHDK, CDR2 SYGVNS. The DNA of the CDR3 is TGTGCCGCGACAGGGGGCATAAAGACCCAGTACTTC. It yields the protein CAATGGIKTQYF. Full variable domain (rest looked up from reference TRBV25-1 and TRBJ2-5): EADIYQTPRYLVIGTGKKITLECSQTMGHDKMYWYQQDPGMELHLIHYSYGVNSTEKGDLSSESTVSRIRTEHFPLTLESARPSHTSQYLCAATGGIKTQYFGPGTRLLVL.